This T cell receptor beta chain was identified in a study of T cell responses to AZD1222 COVID-19 vaccine. Of note for this clone: What it recognizes is unknown.

The data were produced by immunoSEQ multiplex PCR, yet TCRdb's version contains in-frame clones alone and is incomplete. The sample has approximately 100,000 clones; roughly 93% are singletons. Study-wide results and caveats: Scientists sampled the repertoires only once the peak T cell response had passed. Reports say nearly half of spike-specific TCRs go after unmutated variant regions. It should be noted that donors were predominantly white British and more often female, and clonal diversity was possibly underestimated. Among those given AZD1222, only six were seropositive at baseline.

Sequencing was performed on peripheral blood, taken on day 0 of AZD1222 vaccination. This TCR derives from an adult in good health.

In nucleotides, the CDR3 is TGTGCCAGCAGCCGGACCCAGGGAGACACCATATATTTT. Protein sequence: CASSRTQGDTIYF. This chain uses TRBV12-3 or TRBV12-4 with TRBJ1-3, with a weak D call TRBD1 (5 bases). The CDR3 is made up of 13 amino acids. The germline V and J ends were trimmed by 6 bases and 8 bases, with 14 bases remaining between them.